This TCR beta chain comes out of a study of T cell responses to AZD1222 COVID-19 vaccine. Concerning this clone itself: Its specificity is unknown.

Per germline, CDR1 KGHSH and CDR2 LQKENI. The V segment lost 6 bases and the J segment 3 bases; nucleotides outside the gene matches: 9. This CDR3 region has 16 residues. Findings of the study overall: The repertoires were collected only after the peak T cell response. Spike-wide vaccine-associated CD4 TCRs dominated at 160-218 and 743-854. Clonal diversity was possibly underestimated; the donors were predominantly white British and more often female. Receipt of two AZD1222 doses was followed by a rise in Spike-specific TCR breadth and depth.

Profiling relied on immunoSEQ multiplex PCR, and the TCRdb table lists in-frame clones only, not all of them. The sample carries about 150,000 clones, around 87% recorded once. This specimen was peripheral blood, taken 28 days after the second AZD1222 dose. The receptor's source is an adult who received the AZD1222 COVID-19 vaccine. The chain links TRBV18 to TRBJ2-1, with 9 bases lining up with TRBD1. The CDR3 coding sequence is TGTGCCAGCTCTCAAATTGGACAGGGGTTCTACAATGAGCAGTTCTTC. Encoded protein: CASSQIGQGFYNEQFF.